The clone carrying this T cell receptor (beta chain) was detected only a few times. These data originate in a study of CD8+CD57+ T cells in acquired aplastic anemia. Profiling of TCR beta VDJ combinations and CDR3 sequences used genomic DNA as template. TCRdb re-called the reads with MiXCR, one entry per CDR3 protein. The data show around 150,000 distinct CDR3 sequences, 60% to 80% seen once. All patients picked for sequencing had shown, by flow cytometry, an expansion of CD8+CD57+ cells. The germline V and J ends were trimmed by 0 bases and 3 bases, with 8 bases remaining between them. The germline V gene encodes CDR1 ENHRY and CDR2 SYGVKD. The length of the CDR3 is 14 residues.

The chain employs TRBV10-3 and TRBJ1-2; no definite D call. The receptor comes from a human donor with aplastic anemia. Sequencing was carried out using sorted CD4+, CD8+, or CD8+CD57+ T cells (not recorded which) from PBMCs. The CDR3 coding sequence is TGTGCCATCAGTGAGTCGGTGGAGCACTATGGCTACACCTTC. It yields the protein CAISESVEHYGYTF.